The entry below gives a single TCR beta chain sequence along with its context. Its antigen is currently unknown. Cells were stimulated nonspecifically with anti-CD3/anti-CD28 magnetic beads. Sorting of responding CD4+ T cells relied on upregulated CD40 ligand together with CD69. Suppressive ART was started during chronic HIV-1 infection in these adults. PBMCs were depleted of CD8+ T cells before stimulation. Trimming shortened V by 6 bases and J by 7 bases, and 18 bases separated the two germline ends. Germline V gene lookup returns CDR1 SNHLY and CDR2 FYNNEI. This CDR3 has 14 residues. The libraries were made with immunoSEQ version 4 in survey mode. Method: immunoSEQ multiplex PCR; TCRdb's copy keeps in-frame clones and lacks some. The sample carries 35,000 to 40,000 clones, over 80% recorded once. The data belong to a study of persistence of HIV-infected CD4 T cells. Study results and limitations: Degenerate expanded CDR3beta sequences were enriched among CMV- and Gag-responding cells. TCRbeta richness was lower in CMV- and Gag-responding cells than in anti-CD3/anti-CD28-responding cells.

The clonotype was recovered from an adult man with HIV who was CMV-seropositive. Sample: CD4+ T cells sorted from PBMCs after approximately 19-hour stimulation, taken from a patient who received antiretroviral therapy. The chain employs TRBV2 and TRBJ1-1; no definite D call. The CDR3 sequence: CASSPERITSEAFF. CDR3 sequence (DNA): TGTGCCAGCAGCCCCGAGCGCATTACCAGTGAAGCTTTCTTT.